Sequencing of this TCR beta chain was carried out in a study of blood T cell repertoires in COVID-19. For the study at large: Specimens from acute and convalescent COVID-19 originated in the United States, Italy and Spain. T cells, B-cell-depleted T cells, or PBMCs provided the cDNA or gDNA that served as material.

The CDR3 totals 14 residues. Trimming shortened V by 1 base and J by 3 bases, and 9 bases separated the two germline ends. Per germline, CDR1 LGHNA and CDR2 YNFKEQ. Per the authors' pipeline: Estimated nucleated cell counts came from reference gene primer amplification. Sequencing used immunoSEQ multiplex PCR; TCRdb keeps in-frame clones, though not all of them. The V and J calls and clone size are taken from that table; D and trimming were inferred from the DNA. This sample has about 160,000 clones; around 85% occur once, and the top ten carry around 6.9%. This clone was found once. Seattle's enrolled individuals joined amid active infection and were then monitored longitudinally.

The V gene is TRBV4-2, the J gene TRBJ1-1, with unresolved D. The sequencing input was peripheral blood. The receptor's source is an older man with COVID-19, enrolled during active disease. DNA of the CDR3: TGTGCCAGCAGCCAAGGTTTCGGAGACACTGAAGCTTTCTTT. It specifies CASSQGFGDTEAFF.